Below are 11 T cell receptor beta chains sequenced from a single sample in a study of cytomegalovirus exposure and HLA in healthy donors. The PCR ran on 60 Vbeta and 13 Jbeta primers. TCRdb keeps only in-frame clones here, not all; method: immunoSEQ multiplex PCR. The sample yields some 150,000 clones, roughly four fifths seen once. The specimen sequenced was PBMCs. These receptors were taken from a man aged 40-49 years in good health and CMV-seropositive.

The gene calls are TRBV14 and TRBJ2-1; D perhaps matches TRBD2 (5 bases). V shed 0 bases and J shed 10 bases, with 10 bases lying between them. Germline V lookup: CDR1 SGHDN, CDR2 FVKESK. The CDR3 sequence is 13 residues long. The CDR3 sequence is CASSQDFRGEQFF. The DNA for the CDR3 is TGTGCCAGCAGCCAAGATTTCCGGGGAGAGCAGTTCTTC.

This clone was detected once. This chain connects TRBV5-1 to TRBJ2-7; 10 nucleotides line up with TRBD1. Trimming took 4 bases from V and 12 from J; bases not matched to a gene: 16. The CDR3 is 15 amino acids. Germline CDR1 reads SGHRS; CDR2 reads YFSETQ. The CDR3 spells CASSIKGDRGLVRYF. CDR3 nucleotide sequence: TGCGCCAGCAGCATAAAAGGGGACAGGGGCCTCGTGCGGTACTTC.

The rearrangement links TRBV27 to TRBJ1-1; perhaps TRBD1 as D (5 bases). In germline, CDR1 is MNHEY, CDR2 SMNVEV (reference sequence). CDR3 length: 17 residues. V was trimmed by 6 bases and J by 3 bases, leaving 23 bases between them. CDR3 DNA: TGTGCCAGCAGCCCCCGTCGTCCTCTCGGGGGTTACACTGAAGCTTTCTTT. This sequence encodes CASSPRRPLGGYTEAFF.

This CDR3 reads CASSPPPRPGELFF. DNA of the CDR3: TGTGCCAGCTCACCACCGCCCAGGCCCGGGGAGCTGTTTTTT. The V gene is TRBV18, the J gene TRBJ2-2; D is uncertain. Deletions cut 0 bases from V and 6 bases from J, with 8 bases between. Germline V gives CDR1 KGHSH, CDR2 LQKENI. The CDR3 totals 14 residues.

This clone has more than one count but fewer than ten. The chain carries TRBV7-9 and TRBJ1-1, with D perhaps matching TRBD1 (5 bases). The V and J ends lost 1 base and 7 bases respectively, with 7 bases between them. Looked up from germline, CDR1 is SEHNR and CDR2 is FQNEAQ (reference sequence). The CDR3 is 12 amino acids. The CDR3 region has the DNA TGTGCCAGCAGCTTAGGGCAGGGTGAAGCTTTCTTT. This translates into CASSLGQGEAFF. The complete variable domain, with remaining parts taken from reference TRBV7-9 and TRBJ1-1, reads DTGVSQNPRHKITKRGQNVTFRCDPISEHNRLYWYRQTLGQGPEFLTYFQNEAQLEKSRLLSDRFSAERPKGSFSTLEIQRTEQGDSAMYLCASSLGQGEAFFGQGTRLTVV.

V and J are TRBV30 and TRBJ1-6; D ambiguous. The V gene's germline CDR1 is GTSNPN and CDR2 SVGIG (reference sequence). The V gene lost 0 bases and the J gene lost 8 bases, with 11 bases spanning the gap. The length of the CDR3 is 14 residues. The CDR3 protein is CAWSVVVRDSPLHF. The CDR3 coding sequence is TGTGCCTGGAGTGTTGTAGTCCGAGATTCACCCCTCCACTTT.

The chain employs TRBV5-6 and TRBJ1-2; 7 bases agree with TRBD1. Germline V gives CDR1 SGHDT, CDR2 YYEEEE. CDR3 size: 16 residues. With 0 bases clipped from V and 0 bases from J, the junction kept 5 bases outside the gene matches. CDR3 DNA: TGTGCCAGCAGCTTGGACAGGGGTTGGTCTAACTATGGCTACACCTTC. This translates into CASSLDRGWSNYGYTF. The full variable domain, rest sourced from reference TRBV5-6 and TRBJ1-2, is DAGVTQSPTHLIKTRGQQVTLRCSPKSGHDTVSWYQQALGQGPQFIFQYYEEEERQRGNFPDRFSGHQFPNYSSELNVNALLLGDSALYLCASSLDRGWSNYGYTFGSGTRLTVV.

This clone was found a few times. This chain connects TRBV7-9 to TRBJ1-2, with TRBD1 matching over 8 bases. Per the germline V gene, CDR1 is SEHNR and CDR2 is FQNEAQ (reference sequence). CDR3 size: 14 residues. With 6 bases clipped from V and 5 bases from J, the junction kept 8 bases outside the gene matches. The CDR3 reads CASSPQGARYGYTF. The CDR3 DNA sequence: TGTGCCAGCAGTCCTCAGGGGGCGCGGTATGGCTACACCTTC.

The chain has TRBV30 and TRBJ1-6, with D tentatively TRBD1 (5 bases). Deletions cut 1 base from V and 0 bases from J, with 10 bases between. This CDR3 has 16 amino acids. Germline-derived CDR1 and CDR2 are GTSNPN and SVGIG (reference sequence). CDR3 loop: CAWSEAGNSYNSPLHF. As DNA, the CDR3 is TGTGCCTGGAGTGAGGCAGGGAACTCCTATAATTCACCCCTCCACTTT.

The chain couples TRBV29-1 to TRBJ2-1; tentatively, D is TRBD1 (5 bases). The V end lost 7 bases, the J end lost 4 bases, and 14 bases lay between the germline ends. The CDR3 loop spans 13 amino acids. From germline, CDR1 is SQVTM and CDR2 ANQGSEA. CDR3 sequence (DNA): TGCAGCGCTAGGGGCGGCCCGTACAATGAGCAGTTCTTC. It codes for CSARGGPYNEQFF.

This chain links TRBV7-6 with TRBJ1-6; D is unclear. The germline CDR1 and CDR2 sequences are SGHVS and FNYEAQ. This CDR3 contains 17 residues. The V gene lost 1 base and the J gene lost 0 bases, with 10 bases spanning the gap. CDR3 amino acids: CASSLEAGSSYNSPLHF. CDR3 DNA: TGTGCCAGCAGCTTAGAAGCCGGTAGCTCCTATAATTCACCCCTCCACTTT. Based on the CDR3 plus reference TRBV7-6 and TRBJ1-6, the full variable domain is GAGVSQSPRYKVTKRGQDVALRCDPISGHVSLYWYRQALGQGPEFLTYFNYEAQQDKSGLPNDRFSAERPEGSISTLTIQRTEQRDSAMYRCASSLEAGSSYNSPLHFGNGTRLTVT.